Here is one TCR beta chain with its context. The antigen remains undetermined. This specimen comes from a study of OX40 agonist ivuxolimab in advanced cancers. Study summary: An agonistic anti-OX40 (CD134) antibody, ivuxolimab, was used to treat the patients. Three patients, one with hepatocellular carcinoma and two with cutaneous melanoma, achieved partial responses. Head and neck, renal cell, melanoma or hepatocellular carcinoma were the cancers that dose-escalation patients had. General study points: The mean number of expanded clones was higher in CD8+ T cells than in CD4+.

CDR3 size: 13 residues. Trimming cost V 3 bases and J 2 bases, with 6 bases left between them. Germline V gives CDR1 LNHDA, CDR2 SQIVND (reference sequence). Assay: immunoSEQ multiplex PCR; the TCRdb copy retains only in-frame clones and omits some. The sample lists about 38,000 clones; 80% to 90% were seen once. This TCR came from an adult with an advanced solid tumor such as melanoma, head and neck, liver or kidney cancer. This specimen consisted of CD4+ or CD8+ T cells sorted from blood, obtained in a trial of the OX40 agonist ivuxolimab. The chain couples TRBV19 to TRBJ2-3; no clear D gene. CDR3 nucleotide sequence: TGTGCCAGTAGTATCAGATACACAGATACGCAGTATTTT. Amino acid sequence: CASSIRYTDTQYF.